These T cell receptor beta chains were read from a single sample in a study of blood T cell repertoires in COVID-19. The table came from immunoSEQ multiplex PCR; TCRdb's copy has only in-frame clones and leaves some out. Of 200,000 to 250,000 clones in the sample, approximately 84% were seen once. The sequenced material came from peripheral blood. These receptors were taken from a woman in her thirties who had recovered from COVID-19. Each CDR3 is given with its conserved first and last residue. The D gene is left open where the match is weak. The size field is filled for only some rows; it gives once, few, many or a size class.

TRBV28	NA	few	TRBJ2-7	CASRGAGTENYEQYF	TGTGCCAGCAGGGGCGCCGGGACTGAGAACTACGAGCAGTACTTC
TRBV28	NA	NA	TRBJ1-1	CASERNTEAFF	TGTGCCAGTGAGAGGAACACTGAAGCTTTCTTT
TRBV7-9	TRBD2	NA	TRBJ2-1	CASSFSLAGGHNEQFF	TGTGCCAGCAGCTTCTCACTAGCGGGAGGTCACAATGAGCAGTTCTTC
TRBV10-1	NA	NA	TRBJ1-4	CASSRFQGMNEKLFF	TGCGCCAGCAGTCGATTTCAGGGTATGAATGAAAAACTGTTTTTT
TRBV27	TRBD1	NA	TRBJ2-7	CASSFSGGSSYEQYF	TGTGCCAGCAGTTTCTCAGGGGGTTCCTCCTACGAGCAGTACTTC
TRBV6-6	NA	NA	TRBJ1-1	CASSSWATEAFF	TGTGCCAGCAGTTCCTGGGCCACTGAAGCTTTCTTT
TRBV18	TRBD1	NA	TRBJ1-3	CASSPTGGDSGNTIYF	TGTGCCAGCTCACCCACAGGGGGAGATTCTGGAAACACCATATATTTT
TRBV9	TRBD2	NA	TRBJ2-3	CASSLVSLAGDTQYF	TGTGCCAGCAGCCTCGTATCCCTAGCGGGAGATACGCAGTATTTT
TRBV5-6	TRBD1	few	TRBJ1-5	CASSFNRGNQPQHF	TGTGCCAGCAGCTTCAACAGGGGAAATCAGCCCCAGCATTTT
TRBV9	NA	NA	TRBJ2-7	CASSVGGASTYEQYF	TGTGCCAGCAGCGTAGGCGGCGCTAGCACCTACGAGCAGTACTTC
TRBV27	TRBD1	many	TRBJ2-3	CASTRDRATDTQYF	TGTGCCAGCACCCGGGACAGGGCCACAGATACGCAGTATTTT
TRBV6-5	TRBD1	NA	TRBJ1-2	CASSLTGGYGYTF	TGTGCCAGCAGTCTAACAGGGGGGTATGGCTACACCTTC
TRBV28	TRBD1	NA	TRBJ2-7	CASSGTGEAYEQYF	TGTGCCAGCAGTGGGACAGGGGAGGCCTACGAGCAGTACTTC
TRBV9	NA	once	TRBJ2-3	CASSVEGFTDTQYF	TGTGCCAGCAGCGTCGAGGGATTCACAGATACGCAGTATTTT
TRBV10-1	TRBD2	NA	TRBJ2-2	CASSPEGEREVGELFF	TGCGCCAGCAGCCCGGAGGGAGAGCGGGAGGTCGGGGAGCTGTTTTTT
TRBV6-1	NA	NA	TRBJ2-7	CASSELTRDTYEQYF	TGTGCCAGCAGTGAACTGACCCGGGACACATACGAGCAGTACTTC
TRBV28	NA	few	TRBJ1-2	CASSLDGNYGYTF	TGTGCCAGCAGTCTTGACGGGAACTATGGCTACACCTTC
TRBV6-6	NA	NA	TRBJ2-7	CASSSLAFEQYF	TGTGCCAGCAGTTCCCTAGCTTTTGAGCAGTACTTC
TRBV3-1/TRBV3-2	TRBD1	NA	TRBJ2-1	CASSHGTEKYNEQFF	TGTGCCAGCAGCCACGGGACAGAGAAATACAATGAGCAGTTCTTC
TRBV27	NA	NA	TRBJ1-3	CASSPSRGTGNTIYF	TGTGCCAGCAGTCCCTCCAGGGGAACTGGAAACACCATATATTTT
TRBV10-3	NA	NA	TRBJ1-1	CAISEGAGEAFF	TGTGCCATCAGTGAGGGGGCAGGCGAAGCTTTCTTT
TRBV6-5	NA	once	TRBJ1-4	CASSPSRGSAEKLFF	TGTGCCAGCAGTCCGTCCCGGGGGTCGGCTGAAAAACTGTTTTTT